These 13 T cell receptor beta chains were all obtained from the same sample, sequenced in a study of identifying expanded T cells in peripheral blood. This table comes from immunoSEQ multiplex PCR, and its TCRdb copy is limited to in-frame clones, with some not included. This table has some 100,000 clones, approximately 90% appearing once. The sequenced material came from blood. The receptors come from a person between 18 and 70 years old in good health.

The rearrangement uses TRBV5-1 and TRBJ2-5, with D possibly TRBD1 on 5 matching bases. The germline gives CDR1 SGHRS, CDR2 YFSETQ. This CDR3 has 15 residues. Trimming pared 0 bases from V and 4 bases from J, leaving 13 bases between. Here the CDR3 DNA reads TGCGCCAGCAGCTTGGCCGGTGCAGGGCGAGAGACCCAGTACTTC. This translates into CASSLAGAGRETQYF.

V gene TRBV7-3 combines with J gene TRBJ2-1, with D hard to call. CDR1 SGHTA and CDR2 FQGTGA come from the germline V gene. This CDR3 has 11 residues. V was cut by 4 bases and J by 5 bases, with 3 bases left in between. The CDR3 coding sequence is TGTGCCAGCAGCTGGAACAATGAGCAGTTCTTC. Encoded protein: CASSWNNEQFF.

The gene calls are TRBV28 and TRBJ1-1, with TRBD1 identical over 9 bases. The length of the CDR3 is 14 residues. J gave up 1 base and V 4 bases, and 1 base lay outside the gene matches. Germline assignment: CDR1 MDHEN and CDR2 SYDVKM. The CDR3 sequence: CASSSGQGNTEAFF. The CDR3, as DNA: TGTGCCAGCAGTTCGGGACAGGGGAACACTGAAGCTTTCTTT.

V is TRBV28 and J is TRBJ2-3; TRBD1 agrees at 9 bases. The V gene's germline CDR1 is MDHEN and CDR2 SYDVKM. The CDR3 is 15 residues long. V lost 5 bases, J lost 6 bases, and 9 bases stayed unmatched. The CDR3: CASSPPDRGGDTQYF. The CDR3 region has the DNA TGTGCCAGCAGTCCTCCAGACAGGGGGGGTGATACGCAGTATTTT. Full variable domain (outside the CDR3, taken from reference TRBV28 and TRBJ2-3): DVKVTQSSRYLVKRTGEKVFLECVQDMDHENMFWYRQDPGLGLRLIYFSYDVKMKEKGDIPEGYSVSREKKERFSLILESASTNQTSMYLCASSPPDRGGDTQYFGPGTRLTVL.

The V and J genes are TRBV6-6 and TRBJ1-5, with unresolved D. CDR1 is MNHNY and CDR2 is SVGAGI in the germline V gene (reference sequence). The CDR3 has 12 residues. V shed 8 bases and J shed 3 bases, with 8 bases lying between them. CDR3 nucleotides: TGTGCCAGCTCCAGACCCAATCAGCCCCAGCATTTT. This codes for CASSRPNQPQHF.

CDR3 protein: CASSVGPGDEKLFF. The DNA of the CDR3 is TGTGCCAGCAGCGTAGGCCCAGGGGATGAAAAACTGTTTTTT. This rearrangement joins TRBV9 to TRBJ1-4, with D possibly matching TRBD1 (6 bases). V lost 0 bases to trimming and J lost 6 bases, with 9 bases between them. The germline V gene has CDR1 SGDLS and CDR2 YYNGEE. The CDR3 loop spans 14 amino acids.

The chain is built from TRBV5-1 and TRBJ1-2; 9 bases map to TRBD1. V lost 5 bases and J lost 8; bases outside the gene matches: 13. This CDR3 is 15 amino acids long. From germline, CDR1 is SGHRS and CDR2 YFSETQ. CDR3 sequence reads: CASRTRDRASGGYTF. For the CDR3, the DNA is TGCGCCAGCAGAACCCGGGACAGGGCGAGTGGCGGCTACACCTTC.

The V and J genes are TRBV20-1 and TRBJ2-5, with D perhaps given as TRBD1 or TRBD2 (5 bases each). The J call is doubtful: the DNA matches TRBJ2-7 better. CDR1 DFQATT and CDR2 SNEGSKA come from the germline V gene (reference sequence). The CDR3 length is 11 residues. CDR3 sequence: CSARDQIEQYF. In DNA form, the CDR3 reads TGCAGTGCTCGGGACCAAATCGAGCAGTACTTC.

The chain's CDR3 is CASSNRRGAGANVLTF. The DNA for the CDR3 is TGCGCCAGCAGCAATAGGAGGGGGGCTGGGGCCAACGTCCTGACTTTC. The chain recombines TRBV5-1 with TRBJ2-6, with D perhaps assigned TRBD1 or TRBD2 (6 bases each). V lost 4 bases and J lost 2, with 13 bases in between. This CDR3 comprises 16 residues. The V gene's germline CDR1 is SGHRS and CDR2 YFSETQ.

The V and J genes are TRBV11-3 and TRBJ2-3, with D tentatively TRBD1 or TRBD2 (6 bases each). This CDR3 contains 15 residues. CDR1 is SGHNT and CDR2 is YENEEA in the germline V gene. V was clipped by 5 bases and J by 5 bases, with 17 bases between them. CDR3: CASSVGGPGVDTQYF. The CDR3 nucleotides read TGTGCCAGCAGCGTCGGGGGCCCAGGGGTAGATACGCAGTATTTT.

The J gene is TRBJ1-6, the V gene TRBV18, with D tentatively TRBD1 (6 bases). V was clipped by 2 bases and J by 5 bases, with 13 bases between them. Germline-derived CDR1 and CDR2 are KGHSH and LQKENI. The CDR3 has 16 residues. The CDR3 bases are TGTGCCAGCTCACCATCGGTGACAGGCGATAATTCACCCCTCCACTTT. It encodes CASSPSVTGDNSPLHF.

V and J are TRBV6-1 and TRBJ2-2, with TRBD2 identical over 9 bases. Trimming cost V 6 bases and J 5 bases; bases outside gene matches: 4. The CDR3 has 14 amino acids. Germline V gene lookup returns CDR1 MNHNS and CDR2 SASEGT. CDR3 DNA sequence: TGTGCCAGCAGACAGCGGGAGGTAACCGGGGAGCTGTTTTTT. Translated, it gives CASRQREVTGELFF.

The V call is TRBV29-1, the J call TRBJ2-7, with TRBD2 matching over 11 bases. Germline assignment: CDR1 SQVTM and CDR2 ANQGSEA. The CDR3 contains 14 residues. V gave up 7 bases and J gave up 3 bases; unmatched junction bases: 8. The CDR3 DNA follows: TGCAGCGCCGGATCCGGGACTAGCGGCTACGAGCAGTACTTC. It codes for CSAGSGTSGYEQYF.